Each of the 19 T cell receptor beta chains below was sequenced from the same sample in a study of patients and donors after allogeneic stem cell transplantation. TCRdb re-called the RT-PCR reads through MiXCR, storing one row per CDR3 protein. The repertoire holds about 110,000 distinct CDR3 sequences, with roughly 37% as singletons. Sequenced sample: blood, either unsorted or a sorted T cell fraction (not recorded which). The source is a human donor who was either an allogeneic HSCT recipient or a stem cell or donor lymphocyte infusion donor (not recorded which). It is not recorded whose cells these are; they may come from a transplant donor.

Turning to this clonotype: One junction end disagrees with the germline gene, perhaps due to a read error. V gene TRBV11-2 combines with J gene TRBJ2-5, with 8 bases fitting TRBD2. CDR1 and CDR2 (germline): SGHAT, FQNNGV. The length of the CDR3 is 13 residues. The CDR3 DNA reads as TGTGCCAGCAGCCTCAGCGGGAGAGAGACCCAGTATTTC. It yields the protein CASSLSGRETQYF.

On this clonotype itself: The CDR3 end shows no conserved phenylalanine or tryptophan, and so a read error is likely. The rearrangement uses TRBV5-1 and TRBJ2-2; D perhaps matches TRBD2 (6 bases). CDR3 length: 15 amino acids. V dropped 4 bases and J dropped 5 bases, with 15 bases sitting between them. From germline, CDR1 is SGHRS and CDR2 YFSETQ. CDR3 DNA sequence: TGCGCCAGCAGCACGTCTAGCGCCTCAACCGGGGAGCTGTTTTTG. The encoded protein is CASSTSSASTGELFL.

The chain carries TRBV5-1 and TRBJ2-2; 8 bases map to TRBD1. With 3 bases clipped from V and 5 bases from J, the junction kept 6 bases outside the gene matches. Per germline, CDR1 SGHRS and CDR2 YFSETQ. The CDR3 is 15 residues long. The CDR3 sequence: CASSWGQERTGELFF. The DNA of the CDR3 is TGCGCCAGCAGCTGGGGACAGGAGAGGACCGGGGAGCTGTTTTTT.

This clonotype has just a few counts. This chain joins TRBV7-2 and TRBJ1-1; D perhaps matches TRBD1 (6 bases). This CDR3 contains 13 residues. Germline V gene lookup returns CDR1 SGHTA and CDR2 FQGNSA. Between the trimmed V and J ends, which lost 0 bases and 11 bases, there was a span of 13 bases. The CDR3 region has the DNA TGTGCCAGCAGCTTAGCAATACAGGGCGGGGCTTTCTTT. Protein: CASSLAIQGGAFF.

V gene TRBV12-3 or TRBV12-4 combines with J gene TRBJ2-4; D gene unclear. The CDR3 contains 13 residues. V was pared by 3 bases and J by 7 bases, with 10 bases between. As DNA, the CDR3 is TGTGCCAGCAGTTTGGGGTCTCGGAACATTCAGTACTTC. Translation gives CASSLGSRNIQYF.

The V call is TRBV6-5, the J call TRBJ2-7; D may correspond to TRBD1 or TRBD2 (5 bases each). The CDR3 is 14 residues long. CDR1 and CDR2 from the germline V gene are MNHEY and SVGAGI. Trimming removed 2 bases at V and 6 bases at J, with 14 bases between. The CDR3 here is CASSYGPGRSEQYF. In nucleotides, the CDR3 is TGTGCCAGCAGTTACGGCCCGGGGCGAAGCGAGCAGTACTTC.

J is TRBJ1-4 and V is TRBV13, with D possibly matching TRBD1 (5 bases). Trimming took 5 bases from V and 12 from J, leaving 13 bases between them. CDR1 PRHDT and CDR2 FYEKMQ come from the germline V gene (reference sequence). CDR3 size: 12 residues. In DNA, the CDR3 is TGTGCCAGCAGCCCCACAGGTTCTCAACTGTTTTTT. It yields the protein CASSPTGSQLFF.

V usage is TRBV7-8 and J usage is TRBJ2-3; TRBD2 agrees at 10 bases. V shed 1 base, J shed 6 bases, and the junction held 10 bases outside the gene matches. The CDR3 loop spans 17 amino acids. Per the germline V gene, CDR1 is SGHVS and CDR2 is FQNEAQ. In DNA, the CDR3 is TGTGCCAGCAGCTTAGTTCCTAGCGGGAGCGCCAGGGATACGCAGTATTTT. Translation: CASSLVPSGSARDTQYF.

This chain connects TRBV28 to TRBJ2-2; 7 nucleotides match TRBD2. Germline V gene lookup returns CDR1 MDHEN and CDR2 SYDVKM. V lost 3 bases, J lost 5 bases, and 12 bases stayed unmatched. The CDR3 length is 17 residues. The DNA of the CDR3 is TGTGCCAGCAGTTTGACTAGCAGCTCACACCGGACCGGGGAGCTGTTTTTT. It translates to CASSLTSSSHRTGELFF.

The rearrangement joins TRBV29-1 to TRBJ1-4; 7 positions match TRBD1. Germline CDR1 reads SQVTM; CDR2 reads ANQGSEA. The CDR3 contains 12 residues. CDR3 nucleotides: TGCAGTGCCGGCACAGGGGCAGAAAAACTGTTTTTT. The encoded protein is CSAGTGAEKLFF.

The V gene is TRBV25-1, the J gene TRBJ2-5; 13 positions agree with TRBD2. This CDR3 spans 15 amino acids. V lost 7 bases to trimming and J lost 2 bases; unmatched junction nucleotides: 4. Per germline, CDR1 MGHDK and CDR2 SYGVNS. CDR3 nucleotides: TGTGCCAGCACCCGGACTAGCGGGAGTCAAGAGACCCAGTACTTC. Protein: CASTRTSGSQETQYF.

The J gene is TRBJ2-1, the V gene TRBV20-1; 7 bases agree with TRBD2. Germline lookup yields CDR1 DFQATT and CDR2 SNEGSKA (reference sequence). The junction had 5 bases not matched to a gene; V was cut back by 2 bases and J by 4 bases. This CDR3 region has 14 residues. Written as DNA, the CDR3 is TGCAGTGCTAGATGGGCGGGAGATTACAATGAGCAGTTCTTC. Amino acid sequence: CSARWAGDYNEQFF.

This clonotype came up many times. CDR3 in amino acids: CASSLRTGSGYTF. CDR3 DNA: TGTGCCAGCAGCTTACGGACAGGGAGTGGCTACACCTTC. The chain employs TRBV7-2 and TRBJ1-2; 8 bases fit TRBD1. There are 13 residues in the CDR3. Looked up from germline, CDR1 is SGHTA and CDR2 is FQGNSA. The V gene end was trimmed by 2 bases and the J gene end by 7 bases; junction bases not matched to a gene: 3.

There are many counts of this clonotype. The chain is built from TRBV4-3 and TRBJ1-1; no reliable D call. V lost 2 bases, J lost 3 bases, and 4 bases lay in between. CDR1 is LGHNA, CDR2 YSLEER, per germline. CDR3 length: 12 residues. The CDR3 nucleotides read TGCGCCAGCAGCCAATCTGACACTGAAGCTTTCTTT. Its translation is CASSQSDTEAFF.

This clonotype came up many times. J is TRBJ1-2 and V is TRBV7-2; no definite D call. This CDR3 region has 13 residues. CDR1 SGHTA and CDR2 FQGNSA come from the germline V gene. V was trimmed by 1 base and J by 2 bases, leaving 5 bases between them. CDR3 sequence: CASSLGRNYGYTF. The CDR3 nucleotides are TGTGCCAGCAGCTTAGGTCGAAACTATGGCTACACCTTC. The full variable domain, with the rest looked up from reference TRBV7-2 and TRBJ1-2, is GAGVSQSPSNKVTEKGKDVELRCDPISGHTALYWYRQSLGQGLEFLIYFQGNSAPDKSGLPSDRFSAERTGGSVSTLTIQRTQQEDSAVYLCASSLGRNYGYTFGSGTRLTVV.

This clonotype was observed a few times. The CDR3 reads CASSQVQGKREKLFF. CDR3 sequence (DNA): TGCGCCAGCAGCCAAGTTCAAGGGAAGCGAGAAAAACTGTTTTTT. The gene calls are TRBV4-3 and TRBJ1-4, with no clear D. The V and J ends lost 1 base and 8 bases respectively, with 14 bases between them. CDR1 and CDR2 (germline): LGHNA, YSLEER. The CDR3 length is 15 residues.

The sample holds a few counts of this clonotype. The CDR3 region is CASATGGPYNEQFF. DNA of the CDR3: TGCGCCAGCGCCACCGGAGGGCCCTACAATGAGCAGTTCTTC. The V gene is TRBV5-1, the J gene TRBJ2-1, with D tentatively TRBD2 (6 bases). Germline CDR1 SGHRS, CDR2 YFSETQ. V lost 7 bases and J lost 2, with 13 bases in between. The CDR3 runs 14 residues. The complete variable domain, with remaining parts taken from reference TRBV5-1 and TRBJ2-1, reads KAGVTQTPRYLIKTRGQQVTLSCSPISGHRSVSWYQQTPGQGLQFLFEYFSETQRNKGNFPGRFSGRQFSNSRSEMNVSTLELGDSALYLCASATGGPYNEQFFGPGTRLTVL.

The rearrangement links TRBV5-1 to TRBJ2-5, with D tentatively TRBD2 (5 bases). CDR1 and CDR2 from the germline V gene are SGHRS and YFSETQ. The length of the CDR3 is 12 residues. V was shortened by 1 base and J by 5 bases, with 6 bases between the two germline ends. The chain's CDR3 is CASSLPGETQYF. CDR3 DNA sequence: TGCGCCAGCAGCTTGCCGGGGGAGACCCAGTACTTC.

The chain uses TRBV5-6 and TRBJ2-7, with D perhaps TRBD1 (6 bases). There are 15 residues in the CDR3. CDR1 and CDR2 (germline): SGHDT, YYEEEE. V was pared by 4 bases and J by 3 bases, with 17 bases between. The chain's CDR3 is CASSISGTLVYEQYF. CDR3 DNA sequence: TGTGCCAGCAGCATATCCGGGACACTAGTCTACGAGCAGTACTTC.